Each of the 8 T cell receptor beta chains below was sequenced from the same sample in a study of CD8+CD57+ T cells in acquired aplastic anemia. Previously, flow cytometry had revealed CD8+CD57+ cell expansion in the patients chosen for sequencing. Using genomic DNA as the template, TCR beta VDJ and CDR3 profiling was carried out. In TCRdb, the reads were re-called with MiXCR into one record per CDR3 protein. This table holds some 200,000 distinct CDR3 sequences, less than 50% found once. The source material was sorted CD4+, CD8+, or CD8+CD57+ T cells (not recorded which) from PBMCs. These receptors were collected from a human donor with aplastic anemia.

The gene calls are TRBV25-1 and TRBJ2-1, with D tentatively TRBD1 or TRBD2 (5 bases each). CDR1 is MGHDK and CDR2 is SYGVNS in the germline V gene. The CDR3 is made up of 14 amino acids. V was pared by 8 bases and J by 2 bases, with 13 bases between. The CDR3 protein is CASLMGTAYNEQFF. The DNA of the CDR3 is TGTGCCAGCCTCATGGGGACGGCCTACAATGAGCAGTTCTTC.

Here the CDR3 reads CASSSSPGTSAEQFF. CDR3 DNA sequence: TGTGCCAGCAGCTCATCTCCCGGGACAAGCGCTGAGCAGTTCTTC. The gene calls are TRBV9 and TRBJ2-1; tentatively, D is TRBD1 (6 bases). V lost 4 bases and J 9 bases, leaving 20 bases between the germline ends. Germline-derived CDR1 and CDR2 are SGDLS and YYNGEE. The CDR3 covers 15 residues.

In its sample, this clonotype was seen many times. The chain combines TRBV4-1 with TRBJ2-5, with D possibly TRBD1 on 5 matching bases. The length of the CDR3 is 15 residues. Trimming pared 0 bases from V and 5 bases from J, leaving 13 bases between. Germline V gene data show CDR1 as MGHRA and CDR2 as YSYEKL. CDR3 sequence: CASSQDAQVEETQYF. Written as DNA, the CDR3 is TGCGCCAGCAGCCAAGATGCACAGGTTGAGGAGACCCAGTACTTC.

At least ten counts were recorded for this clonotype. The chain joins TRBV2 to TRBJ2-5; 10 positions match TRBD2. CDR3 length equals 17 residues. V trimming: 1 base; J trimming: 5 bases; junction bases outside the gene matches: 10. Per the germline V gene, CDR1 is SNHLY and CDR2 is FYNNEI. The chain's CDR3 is CASSEGALAGGSETQYF. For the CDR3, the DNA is TGTGCCAGCAGTGAAGGTGCATTAGCGGGAGGAAGCGAGACCCAGTACTTC.

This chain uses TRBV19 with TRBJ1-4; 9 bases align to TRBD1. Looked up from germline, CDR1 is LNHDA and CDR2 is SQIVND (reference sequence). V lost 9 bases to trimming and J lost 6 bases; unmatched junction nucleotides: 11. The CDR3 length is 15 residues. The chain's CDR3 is CASSFGTGRHEKLFF. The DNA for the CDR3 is TGTGCCAGCAGTTTTGGGACAGGGCGGCATGAAAAACTGTTTTTT.

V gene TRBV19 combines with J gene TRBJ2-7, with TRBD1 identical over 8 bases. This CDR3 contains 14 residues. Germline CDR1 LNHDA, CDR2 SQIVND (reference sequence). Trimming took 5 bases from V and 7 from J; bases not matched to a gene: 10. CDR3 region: CASSPPSGGLEQYF. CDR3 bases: TGTGCCAGTAGTCCGCCGTCAGGGGGCCTAGAGCAGTACTTC.

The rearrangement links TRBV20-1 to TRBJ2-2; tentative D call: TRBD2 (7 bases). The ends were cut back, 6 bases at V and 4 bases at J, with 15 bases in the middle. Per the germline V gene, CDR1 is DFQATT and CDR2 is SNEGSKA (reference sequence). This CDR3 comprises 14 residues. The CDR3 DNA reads TGCAGTGCCCGAGAGGGGGAGGGCACCGGGGAGCTGTTTTTT. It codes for CSAREGEGTGELFF.

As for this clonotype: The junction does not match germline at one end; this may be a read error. CDR3 amino acids: CASGEGAYEQYF. CDR3 DNA sequence: TGTGCCAGCGGTGAGGGGGCCTACGAGCAGTACTTC. V usage is TRBV2 and J usage is TRBJ2-7; a weak D match, TRBD1 (6 bases). The CDR3 has 12 amino acids. Germline V gene data show CDR1 as SNHLY and CDR2 as FYNNEI.